This T cell receptor (beta chain) was sequenced for a study of CD8+CD57+ T cells in acquired aplastic anemia. Germline CDR1 is SEHNR and CDR2 is FQNEAQ (reference sequence). CDR3 length: 15 amino acids. V shed 5 bases and J 2 bases; nucleotides not matched to a gene: 4. The authors sequenced patients whose flow cytometry had shown CD8+CD57+ cell expansion. Both TCR beta VDJ combination and CDR3 sequence profiling were carried out. Genomic DNA was the template for this profiling. TCRdb independently ran MiXCR on the reads; one entry per CDR3 protein. The sample yields about 290,000 distinct CDR3 sequences, under 65% seen once. In the case of this clonotype: Its antigen is still unknown.

Points from the study as a whole: Common to patients and controls were 25 to 30 CD8+ CDR3 sequences.

This sequence joins TRBV7-9 and TRBJ2-7, with TRBD2 matching over 12 bases. The specimen was sorted CD4+, CD8+, or CD8+CD57+ T cells (not recorded which) from PBMCs. This TCR derives from a human donor with aplastic anemia. CDR3 region: CASSVRTSGAYEQYF. The CDR3 coding sequence is TGTGCCAGCAGCGTGAGGACTAGCGGGGCCTACGAGCAGTACTTC.